The 7 T cell receptor beta chains below come from one sample, sequenced in a study of blood T cell repertoires in COVID-19. Libraries were prepared by immunoSEQ multiplex PCR; TCRdb keeps only in-frame clonotypes and omits some of them. Of over 200,000 clones listed, around 88% are singletons. Sequences were obtained from PBMCs or T cells enriched from blood (not recorded which). The receptor source for this set is a young woman who had been exposed to COVID-19.

This clone has just a few counts. The chain employs TRBV27 and TRBJ1-5, with a tentative D call TRBD1 (6 bases). The CDR3 covers 12 residues. V lost 8 bases, J lost 3 bases, and 8 bases lay in between. Germline values: CDR1 MNHEY, CDR2 SMNVEV (reference sequence). The CDR3 DNA reads as TGTGCCAGCGGACAGTACAATCAGCCCCAGCATTTT. Translating it yields CASGQYNQPQHF.

The rearrangement uses TRBV15 and TRBJ2-3; possibly TRBD2 for D (5 bases). Germline-derived CDR1 and CDR2 are LNHNV and YYDKDF (reference sequence). The V gene lost 1 base and the J gene lost 2 bases, with 10 bases spanning the gap. This CDR3 comprises 15 residues. The chain's CDR3 is CATSRVGGFTDTQYF. In DNA form, the CDR3 reads TGTGCCACCAGCAGAGTAGGAGGTTTCACAGATACGCAGTATTTT.

The J gene is TRBJ1-1, the V gene TRBV15; TRBD1 aligns across 7 bases. Trimming at V came to 4 bases and at J to 1 base, leaving 6 bases not matched to a gene. This CDR3 contains 15 residues. Germline CDR1 LNHNV, CDR2 YYDKDF (reference sequence). The CDR3 loop is CATSIPRGRNTEAFF. CDR3 in DNA: TGTGCCACCAGCATTCCCAGGGGGAGGAACACTGAAGCTTTCTTT.

This clone appeared a few times. The chain uses TRBV6-5 and TRBJ1-3; D gene unclear. Deletions cut 6 bases from V and 1 base from J, with 10 bases between. Germline CDR1 and CDR2: MNHEY and SVGAGI. This CDR3 contains 14 residues. The CDR3 sequence is CASSTTGSGNTIYF. As DNA, the CDR3 is TGTGCCAGCAGCACCACCGGTTCTGGAAACACCATATATTTT.

The CDR3 protein is CAWKLRTGMISPLHF. In DNA, the CDR3 is TGTGCCTGGAAGTTGAGGACAGGGATGATTTCACCCCTCCACTTT. The rearrangement uses TRBV30 and TRBJ1-6; 8 nucleotides match TRBD1. Germline loops: CDR1 GTSNPN, CDR2 SVGIG (reference sequence). V gave up 4 bases and J gave up 9 bases; unmatched junction bases: 11. This CDR3 has 15 residues.

The V call is TRBV11-2, the J call TRBJ2-7; 12 bases agree with TRBD2. The ends lost 5 bases at V and 2 bases at J; junction bases unmatched: 4. Per the germline V gene, CDR1 is SGHAT and CDR2 is FQNNGV. The CDR3 is 15 residues long. CDR3 loop: CASSGGLAGAYEQYF. CDR3 nucleotide sequence: TGTGCCAGCAGCGGGGGACTAGCGGGCGCCTACGAGCAGTACTTC.

This rearrangement joins TRBV4-1 to TRBJ1-1, with 8 bases that match TRBD1. Germline CDR1 MGHRA, CDR2 YSYEKL. This CDR3 has 15 residues. Losses at the gene ends were 0 bases for V and 10 bases for J; bases not matched to a gene: 10. The CDR3 reads CASSQDSGQGVRAFF. The CDR3 DNA is TGCGCCAGCAGCCAAGATAGCGGACAGGGAGTGAGAGCTTTCTTT.